This TCR beta chain is drawn from a study of T cell repertoires in cytomegalovirus infection. Study-level information: Recently identified HLA-C-restricted CMV epitopes and well-studied HLA-B-restricted CMV epitopes were used by the study. Indications came from public TCR beta signatures; they pointed to CMV infection and to a matching HLA type. Findings and limits, study-wide: HLA-C-restricted CMV-specific TCR beta clonotypes were dominant in the ex vivo response. Identification of carriers of CMV plus the relevant HLA was performed using cumulative public TCR beta family frequency.

Only a few counts were recorded for this clonotype. What it recognizes is unknown. This CDR3 contains 17 residues. Germline assignment: CDR1 MNHEY and CDR2 SMNVEV (reference sequence). V lost 1 base, J lost 1 base, and 14 bases lay in between. TCRdb re-called the reads through MiXCR, storing one row per CDR3 protein. The table records fewer than 850,000 distinct CDR3 sequences, 25% to 30% of them present only once. Sequences were derived from cultured CD8+ T cells from PBMCs, sampled from culture after CMV antigen stimulation. The chain uses TRBV27 and TRBJ1-5; TRBD1 is a possible D gene (5 bases). The TCR comes from a human donor in good health (CMV status not recorded). Some clones in this sample may be carry-over from other donors' samples. The CDR3: CASSLFFLGGSNQPQHF. DNA of the CDR3: TGTGCCAGCAGTTTATTTTTTTTGGGGGGGAGCAATCAGCCCCAGCATTTT.